These 8 T cell receptor beta chains share one sample of origin, sequenced in a study of tumor-infiltrating lymphocytes in oesophageal squamous cell carcinoma. TCRdb used MiXCR to reprocess the PCR reads, holding one entry per CDR3 protein. In the table there are around 13,000 distinct CDR3 sequences, 50% to 55% of which are singletons. The sample taken for sequencing was esophageal tumor tissue. Receptor source: a female donor with esophageal squamous cell carcinoma.

In its sample, this clonotype was seen many times. The CDR3 DNA sequence: TGTGCCAGCAGTGGGAATGCGGGGGTCGAGACCCAGTACTTC. Translated: CASSGNAGVETQYF. V usage is TRBV2 and J usage is TRBJ2-5; TRBD2 agrees at 7 bases. Trimming cost V 4 bases and J 5 bases; bases outside gene matches: 7. CDR1 and CDR2 (germline): SNHLY, FYNNEI. CDR3 size: 14 residues. Using reference TRBV2 and TRBJ2-5 for the parts outside the CDR3, the full variable domain is EPEVTQTPSHQVTQMGQEVILRCVPISNHLYFYWYRQILGQKVEFLVSFYNNEISEKSEIFDDQFSVERPDGSNFTLKIRSTKLEDSAMYFCASSGNAGVETQYFGPGTRLLVL.

A remark on this clonotype: The missing conserved phenylalanine or tryptophan at the end of this CDR3 makes a read error likely. Because the CDR3's place on the DNA is in doubt, the DNA is left out and the CDR3 is given as listed by TCRdb. The chain has TRBV6-1 and TRBJ2-1; the table assigns TRBD1, which was not confirmed against the DNA. The CDR3 extends over 19 residues, inclusive of both ends. Germline CDR1 reads MNHNS; CDR2 reads SASEGT. The CDR3 reads CASSFRDRRSANYGYTFGS.

This clonotype has just a few counts. This chain connects TRBV7-8 to TRBJ1-2, with D possibly TRBD1 on 5 matching bases. Germline V gene data show CDR1 as SGHVS and CDR2 as FQNEAQ. This CDR3 is 14 amino acids long. V gave up 1 base and J gave up 0 bases, with 6 bases separating them. As DNA, the CDR3 is TGTGCCAGCAGCTTAGGGGGGACTAACTATGGCTACACCTTC. Its protein product is CASSLGGTNYGYTF.

This clonotype was detected a few times. This chain links TRBV5-4 with TRBJ1-6; D call uncertain. CDR3 size: 17 residues. V was shortened by 0 bases and J by 3 bases, with 13 bases between the two germline ends. Germline V gene lookup returns CDR1 SGHNT and CDR2 YYREEE (reference sequence). The CDR3, as DNA: TGTGCCAGCAGCTTGGCCCGAGGAGGGCGCTATAATTCACCCCTCCACTTT. Protein sequence: CASSLARGGRYNSPLHF. Filled out from reference TRBV5-4 and TRBJ1-6, the complete variable domain reads ETGVTQSPTHLIKTRGQQVTLRCSSQSGHNTVSWYQQALGQGPQFIFQYYREEENGRGNFPPRFSGLQFPNYSSELNVNALELDDSALYLCASSLARGGRYNSPLHFGNGTRLTVT.

The chain is built from TRBV7-8 and TRBJ2-3; D uncertain. The CDR3 runs 13 residues. The germline gives CDR1 SGHVS, CDR2 FQNEAQ. The germline V and J ends were trimmed by 2 bases and 3 bases, with 6 bases remaining between them. As DNA, the CDR3 is TGTGCCAGCAGCTTATCAGAGACAGATACGCAGTATTTT. Protein: CASSLSETDTQYF.

A note on this clonotype: The missing conserved phenylalanine or tryptophan at the end of this CDR3 makes a read error likely. The DNA is omitted, as the CDR3 cannot be located on it reliably, and the CDR3 follows TCRdb's listing. V is TRBV10-3 and J is TRBJ2-6; the D call TRBD1 from the table was never checked on the DNA. The germline V gene has CDR1 ENHRY and CDR2 SYGVKD. The CDR3 spans 8 amino acids, including both terminal residues. This CDR3 is CAISEGGT.

V is TRBV7-2 and J is TRBJ2-3; the match to TRBD2 covers 7 bases. The CDR3 has 13 residues. The germline CDR1 and CDR2 sequences are SGHTA and FQGNSA. V shed 6 bases and J 11 bases; nucleotides not matched to a gene: 11. CDR3 coding DNA: TGTGCCAGCAGTTTTGGCGGGAGACGCGAGCAGTATTTT. Protein product: CASSFGGRREQYF. The variable domain in full, with the rest retrieved from reference TRBV7-2 and TRBJ2-3, is GAGVSQSPSNKVTEKGKDVELRCDPISGHTALYWYRQSLGQGLEFLIYFQGNSAPDKSGLPSDRFSAERTGGSVSTLTIQRTQQEDSAVYLCASSFGGRREQYFGPGTRLTVL.

This clonotype was counted many times. This chain joins TRBV28 and TRBJ2-1; D possibly corresponds to TRBD2 (7 bases). Germline values: CDR1 MDHEN, CDR2 SYDVKM. CDR3 length equals 15 residues. V lost 8 bases and J 10 bases, leaving 24 bases between the germline ends. The CDR3: CASSVGGGSPGEQFF. The CDR3 DNA sequence: TGTGCCAGCTCGGTGGGGGGCGGGAGCCCCGGGGAGCAGTTCTTC.